This T cell receptor beta chain was recovered during a study of shared clonotypes between healthy human individuals. Sequencing used immunoSEQ multiplex PCR; TCRdb keeps in-frame clones, though not all of them. The table lists about 820,000 clones, 80% to 95% of them singletons. This clone came up once. Other DNA variants within this sample encode the same CDR3. V was cut by 3 bases and J by 2 bases, with 8 bases left in between. Germline V lookup: CDR1 SQVTM, CDR2 ANQGSEA. This CDR3 is built from 13 residues. The naive CD8 subset, CD45RO-negative cells positively selected for CCR7, excluded terminally differentiated effector memory CD45RA+ cells.

This clonotype originated in a young man in good health. This sequence joins TRBV29-1 and TRBJ1-3; D might be TRBD1 (6 bases). The sample taken for sequencing was naive CD8+ T cells sorted from blood. CDR3 region: CSVETGAGNTIYF. The DNA for the CDR3 is TGCAGCGTTGAGACAGGAGCTGGAAACACCATATATTTT.